The subject of this entry is one TCR beta chain. The entry originates in a study of blood T cell repertoires in COVID-19. Study-level information: The origin of the acute and convalescent COVID-19 samples was the United States, Italy and Spain. T cells, B-cell-depleted T cells, or PBMCs provided the cDNA or gDNA that served as material.

Methods used by the authors: Using reference gene primer amplification, nucleated cell counts were estimated. Here immunoSEQ multiplex PCR was the method, and the copy in TCRdb shows in-frame clones only, minus some. For V, J and clone size, that table is used; D and trimming come from the DNA. The sample includes fewer than 200,000 clones, around 87% of them seen just once. The germline gives CDR1 MNHEY, CDR2 SVGEGT. This CDR3 comprises 13 residues. V was pared by 5 bases and J by 0 bases, with 8 bases between. Sequencing input: peripheral blood. The chain employs TRBV6-2 or TRBV6-3 and TRBJ2-7; D is uncertain. The sequence was obtained from a man between 35 and 55 years old with active or convalescent COVID-19. CDR3 nucleotide sequence: TGTGCCAGCAGTCAGTTTCTCTCCTACGAGCAGTACTTC. Translating gives CASSQFLSYEQYF.